The TCR beta chain described here comes from a study of OX40 agonist ivuxolimab in advanced cancers. Regarding the study in general: The costimulatory receptor OX40 (CD134) was targeted by ivuxolimab, a fully human IgG2 agonistic monoclonal antibody. Of the roughly 52 dose-escalation patients, hepatocellular carcinoma was present in some 19, melanoma in some 15, renal cell carcinoma in 9 and head and neck cancer in 9. Intravenous ivuxolimab was administered to patients every 2 weeks at six dose levels: 0.01, 0.1, 0.3, 1.5, 3 and 10 mg/kg. Partial responses were achieved by three dose-escalation patients, of whom one had hepatocellular carcinoma and two had cutaneous melanoma. A male proportion of under 85% and a mean age of about 60 years, ranging from about 20 to 80, were recorded for the dose-escalation cohort. Patients were allowed to have had prior anti-PD-1, anti-PD-L1 or anti-CTLA-4 therapy, and 30% to 50% of the dose-escalation patients had previously received checkpoint inhibitors. Peripheral TCRbeta sequencing was intended to test whether TCR sequence diversity was altered and clonal T-cell expansion was caused by ivuxolimab. The paper reports the monotherapy dose-escalation portion (N = 52 patients) of the phase I ivuxolimab trial.

Patients with a history of autoimmune disease or receiving systemic immunosuppression were excluded from the trial. In every dose cohort, peripheral blood was drawn for TCR sequencing at baseline, cycle 4 day 1, and cycle 7 day 1. The samples were taken from a phase I, first-in-human, multicenter, open-label dose-escalation trial of ivuxolimab. The trial enrolled adults with locally advanced or metastatic head and neck squamous cell, hepatocellular, melanoma or renal cell carcinoma. CD4+ and CD8+ T cells were sorted separately from peripheral blood before TCR sequencing. Summary of the overall study and its limitations: Low levels of normalized T-cell clonal expansion were also shown by some nonresponding patients. In the 0.1-3.0 mg/kg groups, partial responders were among the patients with the lowest normalized peripheral clonal expansion, particularly in CD8+ T cells. Clonal expansion of both CD4+ and CD8+ blood T cells was observed from baseline to week 6 at doses 0.1 to 3.0 mg/kg. Which antigens the clonally expanded peripheral T cells were specific for was not determined. On average, CD8+ T cells showed more expanded clones than CD4+ T cells after ivuxolimab.

The CDR3 runs 14 amino acids, cysteine and phenylalanine included. Solely the CDR3 DNA is kept, with 42 bases framed from the first base. V and J lose 2 bases and 3 bases, and a span of 11 bases separates them. CDR1 and CDR2, looked up from the germline V gene, are MNHEY and SVGAGI. As to this clone: The antigen this receptor binds is unknown. The sample holds no much larger clone one base away, and base qualities are not on file.

Genomic DNA was isolated from the sorted cells so that the TCRbeta CDR3 region could be sequenced. The immunoSEQ Assay was used to sequence the TCRbeta CDR3 regions. Imported from immuneACCESS, the table was reduced by TCRdb to in-frame sequences with V and J called. These copies leave out some clones; in studies compared against another copy, an unresolved V gene accounts for under half, and the cause of the remainder is not known. The table for this sample lists about 83,000 clones; approximately 84% of them were counted only once. The ten most abundant clones make up around 7.8% of the sample. The TCR comes from an adult with an advanced solid tumor such as melanoma, head and neck, liver or kidney cancer. The source was CD4+ or CD8+ T cells sorted from blood, collected in a trial of the OX40 agonist ivuxolimab. Rearrangement joined TRBV6-5 to TRBJ2-7; the D gene is perhaps TRBD1, on 6 matching bases. CDR3 loop: CASSYEQGNYEQYF. The DNA sequence follows: TGTGCCAGCAGTTACGAACAGGGTAACTACGAGCAGTACTTC.